This TCR beta chain was obtained from a study of tumor-infiltrating lymphocytes in primary liver carcinoma. Study-level results: Against blood, tumors held a significantly higher top-250-clone fraction (p = 0.039).

The germline CDR1 and CDR2 sequences are KGHSH and LQKENI. This CDR3 is built from 13 residues. The researchers produced TCR beta cDNA from 450 to 600 ng total RNA with a constant-region primer. Three nested multiplex PCR rounds, a slightly modified ARM-PCR method, built the TCR beta libraries. A C-beta reverse primer and TRBV1-TRBV30 forward primers served in each of the first two PCR rounds, at approximately 10 cycles apiece. TCRdb re-analysed the multiplex PCR reads in MiXCR, keeping a single row per CDR3 protein. The table has around 35,000 distinct CDR3 sequences, 60% to 80% seen once. Co-extracted RNA and DNA came from 20-30 mg of unsorted bulk tissue. With respect to this clonotype: Antigen specificity is unknown. At one end the junction does not follow the germline gene, possibly because of a read error.

This sequence joins TRBV18 and TRBJ2-7; perhaps TRBD2 as D (6 bases). Sample: tumor-adjacent normal liver tissue. The sequence was obtained from a man aged 35 to 55 with primary liver carcinoma and hepatitis B virus infection. The CDR3 loop reads CASSRLVGDEQYF. As DNA, the CDR3 is TGTGCAAGCTCACGACTAGTGGGAGACGAGCAGTACTTC.